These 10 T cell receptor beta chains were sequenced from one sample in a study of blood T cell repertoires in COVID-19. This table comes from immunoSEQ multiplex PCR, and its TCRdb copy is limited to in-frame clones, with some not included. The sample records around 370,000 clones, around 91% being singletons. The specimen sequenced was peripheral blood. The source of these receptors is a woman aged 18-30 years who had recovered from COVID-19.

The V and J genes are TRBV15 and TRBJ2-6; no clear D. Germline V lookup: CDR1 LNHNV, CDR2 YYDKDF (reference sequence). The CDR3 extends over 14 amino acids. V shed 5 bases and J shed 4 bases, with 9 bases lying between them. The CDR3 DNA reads TGTGCCACCAGCGAATCACAGGGGGCCAACGTCCTGACTTTC. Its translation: CATSESQGANVLTF.

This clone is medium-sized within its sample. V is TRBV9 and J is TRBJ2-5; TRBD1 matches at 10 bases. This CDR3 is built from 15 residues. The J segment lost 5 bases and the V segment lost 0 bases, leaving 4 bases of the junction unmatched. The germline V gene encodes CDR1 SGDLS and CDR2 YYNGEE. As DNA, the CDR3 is TGTGCCAGCAGCGTAGAGGGGGGACAGGGGGAGACCCAGTACTTC. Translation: CASSVEGGQGETQYF.

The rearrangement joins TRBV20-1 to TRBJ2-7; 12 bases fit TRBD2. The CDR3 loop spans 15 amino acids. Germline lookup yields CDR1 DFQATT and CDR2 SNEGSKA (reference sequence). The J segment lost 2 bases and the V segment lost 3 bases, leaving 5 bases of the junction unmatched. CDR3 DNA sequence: TGCAGTGCTAGTTTTCTAGCGGGAGGGCCCTACGAGCAGTACGTC. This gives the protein CSASFLAGGPYEQYV.

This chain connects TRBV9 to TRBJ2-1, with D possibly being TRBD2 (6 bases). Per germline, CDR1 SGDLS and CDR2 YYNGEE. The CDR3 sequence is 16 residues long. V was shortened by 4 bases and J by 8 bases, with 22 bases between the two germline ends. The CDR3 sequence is CASSPSWRGPRDEQFF. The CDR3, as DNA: TGTGCCAGCAGCCCTAGTTGGCGGGGCCCTAGGGATGAGCAGTTCTTC.

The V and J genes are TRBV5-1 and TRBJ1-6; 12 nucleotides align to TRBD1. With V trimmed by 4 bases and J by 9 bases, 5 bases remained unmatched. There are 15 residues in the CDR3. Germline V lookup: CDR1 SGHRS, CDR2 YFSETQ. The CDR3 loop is CASSLGTGGGSPLHF. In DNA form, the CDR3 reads TGCGCCAGCAGCCTCGGGACAGGGGGCGGTTCACCCCTCCACTTT. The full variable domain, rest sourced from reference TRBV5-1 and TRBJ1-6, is KAGVTQTPRYLIKTRGQQVTLSCSPISGHRSVSWYQQTPGQGLQFLFEYFSETQRNKGNFPGRFSGRQFSNSRSEMNVSTLELGDSALYLCASSLGTGGGSPLHFGNGTRLTVT.

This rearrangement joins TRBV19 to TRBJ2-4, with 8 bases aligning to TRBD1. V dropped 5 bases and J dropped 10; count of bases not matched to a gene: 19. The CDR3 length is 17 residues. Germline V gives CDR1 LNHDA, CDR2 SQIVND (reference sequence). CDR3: CASSSPQIGTGPGIQYF. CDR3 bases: TGTGCCAGTAGTTCCCCTCAAATCGGGACAGGACCAGGTATTCAGTACTTC.

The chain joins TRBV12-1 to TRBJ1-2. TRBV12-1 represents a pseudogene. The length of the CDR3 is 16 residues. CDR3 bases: TGTGCCAGCCCTCCGAGTAGCCGACCCTCAAGCTATGGCTACACCTTC. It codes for CASPPSSRPSSYGYTF.

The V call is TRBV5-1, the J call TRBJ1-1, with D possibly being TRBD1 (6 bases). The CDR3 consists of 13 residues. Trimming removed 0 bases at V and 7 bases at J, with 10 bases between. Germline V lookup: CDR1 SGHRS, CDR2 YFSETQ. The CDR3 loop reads CASSLERTDEAFF. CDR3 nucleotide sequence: TGCGCCAGCAGCTTGGAAAGGACAGATGAAGCTTTCTTT.

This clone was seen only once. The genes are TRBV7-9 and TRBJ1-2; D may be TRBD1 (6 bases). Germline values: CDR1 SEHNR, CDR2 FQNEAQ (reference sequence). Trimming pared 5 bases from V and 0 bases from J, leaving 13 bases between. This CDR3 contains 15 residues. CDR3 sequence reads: CASSHRAGANYGYTF. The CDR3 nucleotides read TGTGCCAGCAGCCACAGGGCAGGAGCTAACTATGGCTACACCTTC.

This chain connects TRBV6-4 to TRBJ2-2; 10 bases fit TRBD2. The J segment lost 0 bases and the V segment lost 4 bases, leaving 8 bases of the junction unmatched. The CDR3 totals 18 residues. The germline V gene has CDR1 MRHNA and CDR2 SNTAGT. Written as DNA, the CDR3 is TGTGCCAGCAGTGGCAATCTAGCGGGAGAAACGAACACCGGGGAGCTGTTTTTT. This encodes CASSGNLAGETNTGELFF.